The rows below give T cell receptor beta chains drawn from one sample of a study of cytomegalovirus exposure and HLA in healthy donors. Assay used: immunoSEQ multiplex PCR; TCRdb lists only in-frame clones, some missing. The profile covers 150,000 to 200,000 clones, with 60% to 80% appearing a single time and 4.7% taken by the ten largest. The specimen sequenced was PBMCs. Receptor source: a man aged 18 to 29 in good health and CMV-seropositive. The CDR3 runs from the conserved cysteine through the conserved F or W. D genes are given only for firm matches. Clone size is shown for a subset of rows, as once, few, many or a class of expanded clone.

abundance,v_gene,len,d_gene,j_gene,CDR3nt,CDR3aa
-,TRBV7-2,14,TRBD1,TRBJ1-3,TGTGCCAGCAGCTTAGGGACAGGTGGAAACACCATATATTTT,CASSLGTGGNTIYF
-,TRBV19,13,-,TRBJ1-1,TGTGCCAGTAGTAGAGGTCCAAACACTGAAGCTTTCTTT,CASSRGPNTEAFF
-,TRBV28,16,TRBD1,TRBJ2-4,TGTGCCAGCAGTGGCCCGGGACAGGGGACCAAAAACATTCAGTACTTC,CASSGPGQGTKNIQYF
-,TRBV28,16,TRBD1,TRBJ2-5,TGTGCCAGCAGTGACGGGACAGGGGTGTCTTGGGAGACCCAGTACTTC,CASSDGTGVSWETQYF
-,TRBV5-1,16,TRBD2,TRBJ2-1,TGCGCCAGCAGCTTTGCCCCTAAGCGGGATAAGTATGAGCAGTTCTTC,CASSFAPKRDKYEQFF
-,TRBV2,14,-,TRBJ1-1,TGTGCCAGCAGTGAACGGGGCGGGGGGAGAAAGGCTTTCTTT,CASSERGGGRKAFF
-,TRBV14,12,-,TRBJ1-4,TGTGCCAGCAGCCAAGATAGTGAAAAACTGTTTTTT,CASSQDSEKLFF
-,TRBV5-3,19,TRBD1,TRBJ1-6,TGTGCCAGAAGCTTGGTGGGGGACAGGTCCGACTCCTATAATTCACCCCTCCACTTT,CARSLVGDRSDSYNSPLHF
-,TRBV7-2,15,-,TRBJ1-5,TGTGCCAGCAGCCCTTTTGGGGCAGGCAATCAGCCCCAGCATTTT,CASSPFGAGNQPQHF
-,TRBV4-1,14,-,TRBJ1-1,TGCGCCAGCAGAGAACAGGGCGTGAACACTGAAGCTTTCTTT,CASREQGVNTEAFF
-,TRBV11-3,13,-,TRBJ1-1,TGTGCCAGCAGGAGGGCTTATCGTACTGAAGCTTTCTTT,CASRRAYRTEAFF
-,TRBV5-1,14,-,TRBJ2-2,TGCGCCAGCAGCTTGGATGACTCGGGCGGGGAGCTGTTTTTT,CASSLDDSGGELFF
-,TRBV7-8,16,TRBD2,TRBJ2-1,TGTGCCAGCAGCTTTAGCGGGGGTAGCTCCTACAATGAGCAGTTCTTC,CASSFSGGSSYNEQFF
-,TRBV6-5,13,-,TRBJ2-5,TGTGCCAGCAGTCCTCCAGGGGGGAAGACCCAGTACTTC,CASSPPGGKTQYF
few,TRBV7-2,14,-,TRBJ1-1,TGTGCCAGCAGCTCCTTACGGCAACGGGGTGAAGCTTTCTTT,CASSSLRQRGEAFF
few,TRBV20-1,11,-,TRBJ1-5,TGCAGTGCTCTCTATAATCAGCCCCAGCATTTT,CSALYNQPQHF
-,TRBV13,13,-,TRBJ2-2,TGTGCCAGCAATAACACGAACACCGGGGAGCTGTTTTTT,CASNNTNTGELFF
few,TRBV15,17,-,TRBJ2-1,TGTGCCACCAGCATCCGGCCAGGGCCCACCGTTTACAATGAGCAGTTCTTC,CATSIRPGPTVYNEQFF
-,TRBV10-2,14,-,TRBJ1-1,TGCGCCAGCAGTAACAGGGAAATGAACACTGAAGCTTTCTTT,CASSNREMNTEAFF
-,TRBV11-3,14,TRBD1,TRBJ2-5,TGTGCCAGCAGCTCGGGACAGGGGCAAGAGACCCAGTACTTC,CASSSGQGQETQYF
few,TRBV5-1,16,TRBD2,TRBJ2-1,TGCGCCAGCAGCCCCGGGTATGCGGGAGTCTCTAATGAGCAGTTCTTC,CASSPGYAGVSNEQFF
-,TRBV5-1,16,-,TRBJ1-2,TGCGCCAGCAGCGTGGGACGGATCACTCAGGACTATGGCTACACCTTC,CASSVGRITQDYGYTF
-,TRBV11-2,14,-,TRBJ2-3,TGTGCCAGCAGCTTAGGGCAGGGGTCAGATACGCAGTATTTT,CASSLGQGSDTQYF
-,TRBV6-6,16,TRBD1,TRBJ1-1,TGTGCCAGCAGCCGTACAGGGGGGGGTGTGAACACTGAAGCTTTCTTT,CASSRTGGGVNTEAFF
-,TRBV7-9,17,TRBD1,TRBJ1-4,TGTGCCAGCAGCTTGGGGGACAGGGGGGGGACTAATGAAAAACTGTTTTTT,CASSLGDRGGTNEKLFF
-,TRBV9,16,-,TRBJ2-1,TGTGCCAGCAGCGTAGACGCCCCGGTGTCCTACAATGAGCAGTTCTTC,CASSVDAPVSYNEQFF
once,TRBV5-6,16,TRBD1,TRBJ1-6,TGTGCCAGCAGCTTTGGGACAGGGGCAGATAATTCACCCCTCCACTTT,CASSFGTGADNSPLHF
-,TRBV28,13,-,TRBJ1-2,TGTGCCAGCAGTCTCGCCGGGGTTAGGGGCTACACCTTC,CASSLAGVRGYTF